This T cell receptor beta chain is drawn from a study of blood T cell repertoires in COVID-19. In the study overall: Both acute and convalescent COVID-19 samples were obtained from the United States, Italy and Spain. PBMCs, B-cell-depleted T cells, or T cells provided the cDNA or gDNA that made up the material.

V was trimmed by 0 bases and J by 4 bases, leaving 13 bases between them. Germline-derived CDR1 and CDR2 are MGHRA and YSYEKL. CDR3 size: 16 residues. In the original processing: Amplification with reference gene primers provided the estimates of nucleated cell counts. Generated by immunoSEQ multiplex PCR, the TCRdb table keeps only in-frame clones and is missing some. The V and J calls and clone size come from that table; D and trimming were worked out from the DNA. The sample yields about 250,000 clones, 70% to 90% seen once. This TCR was sampled from a man aged 45-65 years with acute or convalescent COVID-19. The sample consisted of peripheral blood. The genes are TRBV4-1 and TRBJ1-3, with TRBD1 as a possible D gene (5 bases). Here the CDR3 DNA reads TGCGCCAGCAGCCAAGATGAGCACAGGTCCGGAAACACCATATATTTT. This encodes CASSQDEHRSGNTIYF.